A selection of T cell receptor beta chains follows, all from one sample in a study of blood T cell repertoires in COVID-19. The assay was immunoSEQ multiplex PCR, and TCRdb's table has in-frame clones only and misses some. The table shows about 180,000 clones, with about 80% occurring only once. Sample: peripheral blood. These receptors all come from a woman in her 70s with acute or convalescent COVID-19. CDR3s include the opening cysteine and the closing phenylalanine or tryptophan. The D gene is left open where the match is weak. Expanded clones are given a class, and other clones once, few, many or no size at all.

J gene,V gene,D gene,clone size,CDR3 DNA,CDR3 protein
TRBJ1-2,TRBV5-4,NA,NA,TGTGCCAGCAGCGGTGACAGAGTCTATGGCTACACCTTC,CASSGDRVYGYTF
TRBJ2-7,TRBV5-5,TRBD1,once,TGTGCCAGCAGTCCCCATGTATACGGGACAGGGCTGTACGAGCAGTACTTC,CASSPHVYGTGLYEQYF
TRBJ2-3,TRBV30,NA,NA,TGTGCCTGGAATGTGGGACTCACAGATACGCAGTATTTT,CAWNVGLTDTQYF
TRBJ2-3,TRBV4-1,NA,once,TGCGCCAGCAGCCAAGGGCCAGGGGGCACAGATACGCAGTATTTT,CASSQGPGGTDTQYF
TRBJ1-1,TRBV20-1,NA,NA,TGCAGTGCTAATGAAGTTCAGGGGTACGGAGCTTTCTTT,CSANEVQGYGAFF
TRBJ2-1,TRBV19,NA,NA,TGTGCCAGTAGCCCTACGACATTCCCCTCCTACAATGAGCAGTTCTTC,CASSPTTFPSYNEQFF
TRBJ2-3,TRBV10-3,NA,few,TGTGCCATCAGTTCGAGAGAAAGCACAGATACGCAGTATTTT,CAISSRESTDTQYF
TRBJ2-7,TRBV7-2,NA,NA,TGTGCCAGCAGCTTAGAGGTGCCTAGCTCCTACGAGCAGTACTTC,CASSLEVPSSYEQYF
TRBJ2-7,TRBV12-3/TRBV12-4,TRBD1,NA,TGTGCCAGCAGTCCTGACAGGGGTGAGCAGTACTTC,CASSPDRGEQYF
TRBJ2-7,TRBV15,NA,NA,TGTGCCACCAGCAGAGGTCCGGGGGTGCGATACGAGCAGTACTTC,CATSRGPGVRYEQYF
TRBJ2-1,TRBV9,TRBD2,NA,TGTGCCAGCAGCGCGAGATGGACTAGCGGGGTTGAGCAGTTCTTC,CASSARWTSGVEQFF
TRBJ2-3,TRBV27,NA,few,TGTGCCAGCAGTTCCTCCGGGACACTCACAGATACGCAGTATTTT,CASSSSGTLTDTQYF
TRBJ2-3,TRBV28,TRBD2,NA,TGTGCCAGCAGGCTAGCGGGAAGGACAGATACGCAGTATTTT,CASRLAGRTDTQYF